The 27 T cell receptor beta chains below were found in one sample sequenced in a study of tumor and adjacent non-tumor tissue in lung cancer. Three rounds of nested PCR, following a modified ARM-PCR protocol, produced the TCRbeta library. TCRdb ran MiXCR on the multiplex PCR reads and lists one entry per CDR3 protein. This sample has around 76,000 distinct CDR3 sequences; over 60% occur once, and the top ten carry almost 40%. RNA was extracted from bulk tissue without any cell sorting. This non-tumor lung sample came from over 3 cm beyond the tumor edge. Sequenced sample: distant non-tumor lung tissue. These receptors all stem from a man in his 70s with non-small cell lung cancer.

V and J are TRBV5-5 and TRBJ2-2; no clear D. Germline-derived CDR1 and CDR2 are SGHKS and YYEKEE (reference sequence). The CDR3 runs to 16 residues. V was cut by 3 bases and J by 0 bases, with 12 bases left in between. The CDR3 DNA sequence: TGTGCCAGCAGCTATTCAACAGAGTCGAACACCGGGGAGCTGTTTTTT. It is translated as CASSYSTESNTGELFF.

Turning to this clonotype: One end of the junction is discordant with germline, which a read error may explain. The chain uses TRBV28 and TRBJ2-5; D might be TRBD1 (6 bases). Germline V CDR1 and CDR2: MDHEN, SYDVKM. The CDR3 spans 16 residues. CDR3 region: CASSSRDMGILETQYF. The DNA of the CDR3 is TGCGCCAGCAGCAGCCGGGACATGGGAATCTTGGAGACCCAGTACTTC.

This clonotype was seen at least ten times. This sequence joins TRBV29-1 and TRBJ1-1; 8 nucleotides agree with TRBD1. CDR3 length: 15 amino acids. J lost 4 bases, V lost 0 bases, and 7 bases had no gene match. Germline V gene lookup returns CDR1 SQVTM and CDR2 ANQGSEA. The CDR3 sequence is CSVEELDRESTEAFF. The CDR3 DNA sequence: TGCAGCGTTGAAGAACTGGACAGGGAAAGCACTGAAGCTTTCTTT.

This clonotype was seen many times. The rearrangement joins TRBV5-1 to TRBJ2-1, with 9 bases matching TRBD2. This CDR3 has 15 residues. V gave up 4 bases and J gave up 9 bases; unmatched junction bases: 11. CDR1 SGHRS and CDR2 YFSETQ come from the germline V gene. This CDR3 reads CASSVGTSRSGEQFF. The CDR3 bases are TGCGCCAGCAGCGTCGGGACTAGCCGAAGTGGTGAGCAGTTCTTC.

This clonotype was counted a few times. This chain uses TRBV20-1 with TRBJ2-3, with D perhaps TRBD2 (6 bases). The CDR3 is made up of 16 amino acids. Deletions cut 0 bases from V and 6 bases from J, with 19 bases between. Germline assignment: CDR1 DFQATT and CDR2 SNEGSKA (reference sequence). The CDR3 is CSARDRWGDRPDTQYF. The CDR3 DNA follows: TGCAGTGCTAGAGATCGTTGGGGGGACCGCCCGGATACGCAGTATTTT.

This chain connects TRBV11-2 to TRBJ2-7; D is possibly TRBD2 (5 bases). The CDR3 totals 14 residues. V was clipped by 7 bases and J by 3 bases, with 16 bases between them. Per the germline V gene, CDR1 is SGHAT and CDR2 is FQNNGV. The CDR3 nucleotides are TGTGCCAGCAACTTGAGGACGGGGAGCTACGAGCAGTACTTC. It specifies CASNLRTGSYEQYF.

On this clonotype: The junction shows a germline mismatch at one end, possibly a read error. This rearrangement joins TRBV6-5 to TRBJ1-5; D is unresolved. Germline values: CDR1 MNHEY, CDR2 SVGAGI. The CDR3 has 13 amino acids. The CDR3: CASSYNLNRPQHF. The CDR3 nucleotides are TGTGCCAGCAGTTACAACTTAAATCGGCCCCAGCATTTT.

For this clonotype: Relative to the germline gene, one junction end is altered; a read error may explain this. The chain is built from TRBV29-1 and TRBJ1-2, with D tentatively TRBD1 (6 bases). In germline, CDR1 is SQVTM, CDR2 ANQGSEA. This CDR3 spans 13 amino acids. CDR3 in DNA: TGCAGCGTTGGGACAGATGACTTCTATGACTACACCTTC. Amino acid sequence: CSVGTDDFYDYTF.

For this clonotype: At one boundary the junction diverges from the germline segment, which might be a read error. This chain connects TRBV4-2 to TRBJ2-7; D perhaps matches TRBD1 (6 bases). CDR1 is LGHNA, CDR2 YNFKEQ, per germline. This CDR3 has 13 amino acids. CDR3 sequence reads: CTSSPFTGHEHYF. The CDR3 region has the DNA TGTACCAGCAGCCCGTTTACAGGGCACGAGCACTACTTC.

As regards this clonotype: The germline gene is not matched at one end of the junction; a read error may be the cause. V and J are TRBV5-6 and TRBJ2-7; 7 bases map to TRBD2. The CDR3 runs 15 residues. The germline CDR1 and CDR2 sequences are SGHDT and YYEEEE. The CDR3 sequence: CASSNGGGRRNEQYF. In nucleotides, the CDR3 is TGTGCCAGCAGCAATGGGGGAGGGCGCAGAAACGAGCAGTATTTC. Full variable domain (outside the CDR3, taken from reference TRBV5-6 and TRBJ2-7): DAGVTQSPTHLIKTRGQQVTLRCSPKSGHDTVSWYQQALGQGPQFIFQYYEEEERQRGNFPDRFSGHQFPNYSSELNVNALLLGDSALYLCASSNGGGRRNEQYFGPGTRLTVT.

As for this clonotype: A much larger clone differs from this one at a single base, so this may be a read error. CDR3 sequence: CASSMEGAHYGYTF. The CDR3 DNA follows: TGCGCCAGCAGCATGGAGGGGGCCCACTATGGCTACACCTTC. This chain uses TRBV5-1 with TRBJ1-2, with 7 bases matching TRBD1. Germline-derived CDR1 and CDR2 are SGHRS and YFSETQ. The CDR3 runs 14 residues. The V gene end was trimmed by 4 bases and the J gene end by 3 bases; junction bases not matched to a gene: 6.

As regards this clonotype: This sequence may be a read error, since a much larger clone differs from it by one base. CDR3 DNA: TGTGCCAGCAGTGAAGCGCGAACAGAGGGCATCTACAATGAGCAGTTCTTC. Protein sequence: CASSEARTEGIYNEQFF. V usage is TRBV2 and J usage is TRBJ2-1; possible D gene TRBD2, 5 bases. Germline V gene lookup returns CDR1 SNHLY and CDR2 FYNNEI. The CDR3 sequence is 17 residues long. V shed 0 bases and J shed 3 bases, with 15 bases lying between them.

The V gene is TRBV12-5, the J gene TRBJ1-5, with D hard to call. The CDR3 totals 14 residues. CDR1 is LGHNT and CDR2 is FRNRAP in the germline V gene. V shed 6 bases and J shed 9 bases, with 18 bases lying between them. The CDR3 protein is CASGLTACSRPQHF. The CDR3 nucleotides read TGTGCTAGTGGCCTTACCGCTTGTAGTCGGCCCCAGCATTTT.

A note on this clonotype: Germline and junction disagree at one end, which may indicate a read error. The V and J genes are TRBV19 and TRBJ1-1; D not certain. The CDR3 extends over 15 amino acids. Germline-derived CDR1 and CDR2 are LNHDA and SQIVND (reference sequence). CDR3 amino acids: CASSMRYQLNTEALF. The DNA of the CDR3 is TGTGCCAGTAGTATGAGGTACCAGTTGAACACTGAAGCTTTATTT.

On this clonotype: The germline gene is not matched at one end of the junction; a read error may be the cause. The CDR3 DNA follows: TGTGCCAGCAGGCAAGTGCGCGGGAGCGACAATGAGGAGTTCTTC. Protein: CASRQVRGSDNEEFF. The chain recombines TRBV4-2 with TRBJ2-1, with 7 bases identical to TRBD2. The CDR3 consists of 15 residues. Looked up from germline, CDR1 is LGHNA and CDR2 is YNFKEQ.

On this clonotype itself: A much larger clone is a single base away; this may be a read error. The rearrangement links TRBV5-6 to TRBJ2-4; the D is unclear. V was cut by 1 base and J by 0 bases, with 20 bases left in between. This CDR3 has 19 amino acids. CDR1 SGHDT and CDR2 YYEEEE come from the germline V gene. The CDR3 loop is CASSLNRWAENLAKNIQYF. The DNA of the CDR3 is TGTGCCAGCAGCTTGAATCGGTGGGCGGAAAATTTAGCCAAAAACATTCAGTACTTC.

A few counts support this clonotype. This may be a read error, as it is one base from a much larger clone. This chain uses TRBV29-1 with TRBJ2-1, with TRBD2 identical over 13 bases. Germline assignment: CDR1 SQVTM and CDR2 ANQGSEA. This CDR3 comprises 13 residues. The CDR3 DNA reads as TGCAGCGTTGGGACTAGCGGGAGAGGTGAGCAGTCCTTC. It translates to CSVGTSGRGEQSF.

Details on this clonotype: An end of the junction differs from the germline gene, which may be a read error. This chain connects TRBV29-1 to TRBJ1-1; no firm D call. CDR3 length: 10 amino acids. Germline CDR1 and CDR2: SQVTM and ANQGSEA. CDR3 protein: CGVRVPPAFF. CDR3 coding DNA: TGCGGCGTTAGGGTCCCTCCCGCTTTCTTT.

V gene TRBV7-9 combines with J gene TRBJ2-1, with D perhaps TRBD1 or TRBD2 (6 bases each). The CDR3 contains 15 residues. Germline values: CDR1 SEHNR, CDR2 FQNEAQ (reference sequence). CDR3 residues: CVGSHSGGGNNEQFF. In nucleotides, the CDR3 is TGTGTCGGCAGCCACTCCGGGGGCGGAAACAATGAGCAGTTCTTC.

A single count supports this clonotype. This sequence joins TRBV11-1 and TRBJ1-2; 8 bases are shared with TRBD1. J lost 5 bases, V lost 5 bases, and 4 bases had no gene match. CDR1 SGHAT and CDR2 FQDESV come from the germline V gene (reference sequence). The CDR3 sequence is 13 residues long. Here the CDR3 reads CASSTGQEYGYTF. The CDR3 DNA reads as TGTGCCAGCAGCACGGGACAGGAGTATGGCTACACCTTC.

This chain uses TRBV6-2 or TRBV6-3 with TRBJ2-7; D not certain. Looked up from germline, CDR1 is MNHEY and CDR2 is SVGEGT. CDR3 length equals 12 residues. Trimming pared 11 bases from V and 1 base from J, leaving 12 bases between. The CDR3 sequence: CAGGIPSYEQYF. CDR3 in DNA: TGTGCCGGCGGCATCCCGTCCTACGAGCAGTACTTC.

For this clonotype: Since a much larger clone is just one base distant, this may be a read error. The genes are TRBV28 and TRBJ1-5; D ambiguous. Trimming shortened V by 7 bases and J by 7 bases, and 11 bases separated the two germline ends. CDR1 MDHEN and CDR2 SYDVKM come from the germline V gene. This CDR3 region has 12 residues. CDR3 sequence reads: CASTPQDQPQHF. In DNA form, the CDR3 reads TGTGCCAGCACCCCGCAGGACCAGCCCCAGCATTTT.

To note about this clonotype: The germline gene is not matched at one end of the junction; a read error may be the cause. J is TRBJ2-1 and V is TRBV4-1; 8 nucleotides align to TRBD2. CDR3 size: 17 residues. Germline lookup yields CDR1 MGHRA and CDR2 YSYEKL. Written as DNA, the CDR3 is TGCGCCAGCAGCCAACCTACAAGCGGGAGAGTCAGCAATGAGCAGATCTTC. This translates into CASSQPTSGRVSNEQIF.

On this clonotype: The CDR3 end shows no conserved phenylalanine or tryptophan, and so a read error is likely. The rearrangement uses TRBV11-3 and TRBJ1-5; D is unclear. Germline V gene lookup returns CDR1 SGHNT and CDR2 YENEEA. The CDR3 length is 13 residues. CDR3 nucleotides: TGTGCCAGCAGTTTAGATGTGGCTCAGCCCCAGCATTAT. Its protein is CASSLDVAQPQHY.

To note about this clonotype: Mismatch with germline at one junction end may stem from a read error. This chain connects TRBV29-1 to TRBJ1-1; no firm D call. This CDR3 has 14 residues. Germline V gene data show CDR1 as SQVTM and CDR2 as ANQGSEA. The CDR3 spells CSVSKWVRNTEAYF. Written as DNA, the CDR3 is TGCAGCGTTAGTAAGTGGGTTAGGAACACTGAAGCTTACTTT.

Of note for this clonotype: A read error is likely, as this CDR3 ends without the conserved phenylalanine or tryptophan. Because the CDR3's place on the DNA is in doubt, the DNA is left out and the CDR3 is given as listed by TCRdb. The chain is built from TRBV11-3 and TRBJ2-1; the table's TRBD1 call for D was not verified on the DNA. Ends included, the CDR3 has 15 residues. CDR1 SGHNT and CDR2 YENEEA come from the germline V gene. The CDR3 sequence: CAISIDRGTYNEHFL.

Worth noting for this clonotype: Without the conserved terminal phenylalanine or tryptophan, this CDR3 likely stems from a read error. CDR3 sequence reads: CASSLENRAGSEAFL. In nucleotides, the CDR3 is TGTGCCAGCAGCTTAGAGAATCGGGCGGGGAGTGAAGCTTTCTTA. The rearrangement links TRBV11-1 to TRBJ1-1; D not certain. This CDR3 is 15 amino acids long. The V and J ends lost 1 base and 7 bases respectively, with 16 bases between them. The germline V gene encodes CDR1 SGHAT and CDR2 FQDESV (reference sequence).